This TCR beta chain appears in the sequencing data of a study of response to subunit inactivated influenza vaccine listed by TCRdb under 2018. Regarding the study in general: Deep quantitative profiling of the T cell receptor repertoire was used in the study to follow responses to a trivalent subunit inactivated influenza vaccine.

This clonotype was detected a few times. Its cognate antigen has yet to be identified. Within one base of it there is no much larger clone, and no base qualities were kept. The library was made by RT-PCR. These reads were obtained on an Illumina HiSeq 2500. TCRdb reanalyzed the raw reads on its own, using fastp at Q25 for trimming and MiXCR for clone calling, and kept in-frame beta chains. Rows with one shared CDR3 protein collapse into an entry with the most common genes and DNA. The sample contains roughly 650,000 distinct CDR3 sequences, 12% to 15% of them found a single time. Of the sample, less than 9% falls within the top ten clones. The CDR3 spans 13 residues, from the cysteine through the phenylalanine. The read is trimmed to its CDR3 DNA, 39 bases read in frame from base 1. V is pared back by 5 bases and J by 5 bases, with 10 bases lying between the germline termini. As encoded in the germline V gene, CDR1 is SGHAT while CDR2 is FQNNGV.

What the research found in general, with its limitations: The authors suggested that each seasonal influenza vaccination may recruit only a limited number of new T cells.

The chain was built from TRBV11-2 and TRBJ1-5, and TRBD1 may be the D gene, going by 5 matching bases. The receptor was derived from a man aged 45-65 years who received an inactivated influenza vaccine. Donor details come from another sample of the same person, matched by shared clones. The material sequenced was PBMCs from blood, taken approximately 15 days before vaccination. The CDR3 region: CASSPRGDQPQHF. The nucleotide sequence reads as follows: TGTGCCAGCAGCCCCCGAGGGGATCAGCCCCAGCATTTT.